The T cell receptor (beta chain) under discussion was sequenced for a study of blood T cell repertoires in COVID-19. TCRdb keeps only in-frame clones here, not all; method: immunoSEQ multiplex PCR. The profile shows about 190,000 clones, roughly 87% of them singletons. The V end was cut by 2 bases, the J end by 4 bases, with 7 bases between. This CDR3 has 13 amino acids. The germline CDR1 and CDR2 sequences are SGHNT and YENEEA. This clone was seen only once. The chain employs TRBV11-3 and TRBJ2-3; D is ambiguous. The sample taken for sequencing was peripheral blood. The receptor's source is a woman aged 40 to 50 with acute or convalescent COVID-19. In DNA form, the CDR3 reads TGTGCCAGCAGCTTAAATTCGGCAGATACGCAGTATTTT. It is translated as CASSLNSADTQYF.